The 14 T cell receptor beta chains presented below share a single source sample, sequenced in a study of beta chain features in type 1 diabetes. Reverse transcribing all isolated RNA meant expressed TCRB transcripts were sequenced. The table came from immunoSEQ multiplex PCR; TCRdb's copy has only in-frame clones and leaves some out. The table lists 900,000 or so clones, about a sixth of them singletons. Sequenced input: naive CD4+ T cells from blood. The source is a woman under 30 in good health.

This clone turned up a few times. This rearrangement joins TRBV10-3 to TRBJ1-1; 7 nucleotides line up with TRBD1. The CDR3 is made up of 14 amino acids. Germline trimming cut 5 bases from V and 4 bases from J; bases unmatched to any gene: 7. Germline V CDR1 and CDR2: ENHRY, SYGVKD. CDR3 loop: CAISLSTGTTEAFF. For the CDR3, the DNA is TGTGCCATCAGTCTTTCGACAGGGACCACTGAAGCTTTCTTT.

The chain has TRBV19 and TRBJ1-3; D is undetermined. This CDR3 spans 16 amino acids. V was cut by 5 bases and J by 0 bases, with 14 bases left in between. Germline V CDR1 and CDR2: LNHDA, SQIVND (reference sequence). This chain's CDR3 is CASSLVATYSGNTIYF. The CDR3 DNA reads as TGTGCCAGTAGTCTCGTGGCTACATACTCTGGAAACACCATATATTTT. The whole variable domain, filled in from reference TRBV19 and TRBJ1-3, reads DGGITQSPKYLFRKEGQNVTLSCEQNLNHDAMYWYRQDPGQGLRLIYYSQIVNDFQKGDIAEGYSVSREKKESFPLTVTSAQKNPTAFYLCASSLVATYSGNTIYFGEGSWLTVV.

This clone has just a few counts. The chain has TRBV7-2 and TRBJ2-7; 13 nucleotides agree with TRBD2. CDR3 length: 15 residues. J lost 7 bases, V lost 3 bases, and 6 bases had no gene match. CDR1 is SGHTA and CDR2 is FQGNSA in the germline V gene. The CDR3 bases are TGTGCCAGCAGCTTCTGGACTAGCGGGAGCTGGGAGCAGTACTTC. The encoded protein is CASSFWTSGSWEQYF. Variable domain in full (rest from reference TRBV7-2 and TRBJ2-7): GAGVSQSPSNKVTEKGKDVELRCDPISGHTALYWYRQSLGQGLEFLIYFQGNSAPDKSGLPSDRFSAERTGGSVSTLTIQRTQQEDSAVYLCASSFWTSGSWEQYFGPGTRLTVT.

The chain couples TRBV28 to TRBJ1-5, with D tentatively TRBD1 (5 bases). The germline V and J ends were trimmed by 3 bases and 1 base, with 22 bases remaining between them. CDR3 length equals 19 residues. CDR1 and CDR2 (germline): MDHEN, SYDVKM. CDR3 nucleotide sequence: TGTGCCAGCAGTTTCCAGGCTCCGAGGGCAGGGTGGAGCAATCAGCCCCAGCATTTT. It encodes CASSFQAPRAGWSNQPQHF. The whole variable domain, remainder taken from reference TRBV28 and TRBJ1-5, is DVKVTQSSRYLVKRTGEKVFLECVQDMDHENMFWYRQDPGLGLRLIYFSYDVKMKEKGDIPEGYSVSREKKERFSLILESASTNQTSMYLCASSFQAPRAGWSNQPQHFGDGTRLSIL.

This clone was observed a handful of times. The chain uses TRBV21-1 and TRBJ2-5; no check of the table's D call, TRBD2, against the DNA was made. TRBV21-1 is classified as a pseudogene. The length of the CDR3 is 18 residues. The CDR3 region is CASSKGRDPTSGRKTQYF. The CDR3 DNA reads as TGTGCCAGCAGCAAAGGGCGGGATCCGACTAGCGGGAGGAAGACCCAGTACTTC.

This clone has more than one count but fewer than ten. This chain joins TRBV10-3 and TRBJ2-4; D call uncertain. The CDR3 runs 13 residues. Per germline, CDR1 ENHRY and CDR2 SYGVKD. Trimming removed 10 bases from V and 0 bases from J, with 10 bases in between. The CDR3 coding sequence is TGTGCCACGGGTATACTAGCCAAAAACATTCAGTACTTC. This translates into CATGILAKNIQYF.

The V gene is TRBV4-2, the J gene TRBJ2-1; possible D gene TRBD2, 6 bases. V shed 5 bases and J shed 7 bases, with 15 bases lying between them. This CDR3 is 14 amino acids long. The germline V gene encodes CDR1 LGHNA and CDR2 YNFKEQ. CDR3 in amino acids: CASSVEGRFNEQFF. CDR3 DNA: TGTGCCAGCAGCGTGGAGGGCCGATTTAATGAGCAGTTCTTC.

This clone was counted between two and nine times. This chain uses TRBV5-6 with TRBJ1-5; possible D gene TRBD1, 6 bases. The CDR3 runs 16 residues. CDR1 is SGHDT, CDR2 YYEEEE, per germline. V lost 0 bases, J lost 2 bases, and 12 bases lay in between. The DNA of the CDR3 is TGTGCCAGCAGCTTGGGGAGGGGGGGCCGCAATCAGCCCCAGCATTTT. Its translation: CASSLGRGGRNQPQHF.

This clone was seen a handful of times. The V and J genes are TRBV6-5 and TRBJ2-3; tentatively, D is TRBD2 (5 bases). The CDR3 has 13 amino acids. The germline CDR1 and CDR2 sequences are MNHEY and SVGAGI. Trimming cost V 10 bases and J 4 bases, with 15 bases left between them. The CDR3 sequence: CATLAGISDTQYF. The CDR3, as DNA: TGTGCCACCTTGGCGGGTATTTCAGATACGCAGTATTTT.

This clone has only one observation. The CDR3 here is CASSLTGGEDTQYF. DNA of the CDR3: TGTGCCAGCAGCTTGACGGGTGGAGAGGATACGCAGTATTTT. This chain links TRBV7-3 with TRBJ2-3; D gene ambiguous. Per germline, CDR1 SGHTA and CDR2 FQGTGA. The length of the CDR3 is 14 residues. Between the trimmed V and J ends, which lost 3 bases and 6 bases, there was a span of 13 bases.

This clone has just a few counts. The chain uses TRBV7-9 and TRBJ2-1, with D unclear. This CDR3 contains 14 residues. V was trimmed by 1 base and J by 10 bases, leaving 14 bases between them. Germline V gene sequence: CDR1 SEHNR, CDR2 FQNEAQ (reference sequence). The CDR3 protein is CASSLEVGFVEQFF. Here the CDR3 DNA reads TGTGCCAGCAGCTTAGAGGTCGGATTTGTGGAGCAGTTCTTC.

This rearrangement joins TRBV7-3 to TRBJ2-1; the match to TRBD2 covers 7 bases. Unmatched junction bases numbered 7, after V lost 5 bases and J lost 3 bases. Looked up from germline, CDR1 is SGHTA and CDR2 is FQGTGA. CDR3 size: 15 residues. CDR3 sequence (DNA): TGTGCCAGCAGCACAGGTTCTAGCGGCTACAATGAGCAGTTCTTC. This codes for CASSTGSSGYNEQFF.

This clone has more than one count but fewer than ten. The chain joins TRBV11-2 to TRBJ2-7, with 8 bases fitting TRBD1. Looked up from germline, CDR1 is SGHAT and CDR2 is FQNNGV. This CDR3 is 14 amino acids long. With V trimmed by 5 bases and J by 6 bases, 9 bases remained unmatched. The CDR3: CASSQQQGVGEQYF. As DNA, the CDR3 is TGTGCCAGCAGCCAGCAACAGGGGGTCGGCGAGCAGTACTTC.

This clone was recorded a few times. V gene TRBV4-2 combines with J gene TRBJ2-3; D perhaps matches TRBD2 (7 bases). Germline lookup yields CDR1 LGHNA and CDR2 YNFKEQ. The CDR3 is 16 amino acids. Trimming cost V 7 bases and J 3 bases, with 20 bases left between them. CDR3 sequence: CASTAGALLGTDTQYF. The CDR3 DNA sequence: TGTGCCAGCACCGCGGGGGCCCTGTTGGGGACAGATACGCAGTATTTT.